This T cell receptor beta chain was recovered during a study of Graves' ophthalmopathy and Graves' hyperthyroidism. RNA transcripts provided the template for amplifying TCR beta CDR3 regions. HTBI-primed RT-PCR formed the first round, and a multiplex PCR formed the second. From the multiplex PCR reads, TCRdb called clonotypes with MiXCR, one entry per CDR3 protein. This table has 240,000 or so distinct CDR3 sequences, about 46% appearing once. The CDR3 sequence is 12 residues long. The germline CDR1 and CDR2 sequences are SGHNT and YYREEE (reference sequence). Trimming cost V 2 bases and J 5 bases, with 8 bases left between them. Study-level results: Built on 13 signatures, a model told ophthalmopathy apart from stable hyperthyroidism with 85% to 90% sensitivity and approximately 81% specificity.

This clonotype came up a few times. The antigen is not known. Input material: peripheral blood. The receptor's source is an adult man with Graves' ophthalmopathy. The V call is TRBV5-4, the J call TRBJ2-7; perhaps TRBD1 as D (6 bases). The CDR3 DNA follows: TGTGCCAGCAGCTTTACAGGGAACGAGCAGTACTTC. This translates into CASSFTGNEQYF.